Each of the 26 T cell receptor beta chains below was sequenced from the same sample in a study of T cells in Graves' hyperthyroidism and ophthalmopathy. Amplification targeted TCR beta CDR3 regions from RNA transcripts. The HTBI primer set drove a first-round RT-PCR of the TCR CDR3. TCRdb reprocessed the multiplex PCR reads with MiXCR, giving one entry per CDR3 protein. Among some 570,000 distinct CDR3 sequences listed, 13% to 15% were seen once. Sequencing input: blood. The receptors here all came from a young woman with Graves' ophthalmopathy.

This clonotype was seen a handful of times. CDR3 bases: TGTGCCAGCAGCTCGACCGGGACAGGGGGTAGTGAGCAGTTCTTC. It codes for CASSSTGTGGSEQFF. V gene TRBV7-9 combines with J gene TRBJ2-1; 11 nucleotides align to TRBD1. The junction had 8 bases not matched to a gene; V was cut back by 4 bases and J by 9 bases. Germline-derived CDR1 and CDR2 are SEHNR and FQNEAQ (reference sequence). The CDR3 has 15 residues. Filled out from reference TRBV7-9 and TRBJ2-1, the complete variable domain reads DTGVSQNPRHKITKRGQNVTFRCDPISEHNRLYWYRQTLGQGPEFLTYFQNEAQLEKSRLLSDRFSAERPKGSFSTLEIQRTEQGDSAMYLCASSSTGTGGSEQFFGPGTRLTVL.

In its sample, this clonotype was seen many times. The chain has TRBV28 and TRBJ2-7; possible D gene TRBD2, 5 bases. The germline V gene has CDR1 MDHEN and CDR2 SYDVKM. The germline V and J ends were trimmed by 6 bases and 2 bases, with 14 bases remaining between them. There are 14 residues in the CDR3. This CDR3 reads CASSLSEPTYEQYF. CDR3 DNA sequence: TGTGCCAGCAGCCTTAGCGAGCCGACCTACGAGCAGTACTTC.

Many counts were recorded for this clonotype. V and J are TRBV29-1 and TRBJ1-2; D is undetermined. V lost 3 bases, J lost 0 bases, and 20 bases lay in between. This CDR3 comprises 17 residues. The germline V gene has CDR1 SQVTM and CDR2 ANQGSEA. The CDR3 protein is CSVEVWVGRGSNYGYTF. In DNA, the CDR3 is TGCAGCGTTGAGGTTTGGGTTGGCAGAGGATCTAACTATGGCTACACCTTC.

The J gene is TRBJ1-6, the V gene TRBV14, with D unresolved. V gave up 2 bases and J gave up 2 bases, with 13 bases separating them. Germline CDR1 SGHDN, CDR2 FVKESK. The CDR3 has 17 residues. The CDR3 DNA follows: TGTGCCAGCAGCCAACGGCGAGCATACGCCTATAATTCACCCCTCCACTTT. Encoded protein: CASSQRRAYAYNSPLHF.

The rearrangement links TRBV9 to TRBJ2-7, with 10 bases matching TRBD2. V was pared by 0 bases and J by 4 bases, with 4 bases of the junction left unmatched. The CDR3 runs 15 residues. The germline CDR1 and CDR2 sequences are SGDLS and YYNGEE. CDR3 in DNA: TGTGCCAGCAGCGTAGGGACTAGCGGTTATTACGAGCAGTACTTC. Its protein product is CASSVGTSGYYEQYF.

V usage is TRBV12-3 or TRBV12-4 and J usage is TRBJ2-1, with 9 bases identical to TRBD2. The CDR3 contains 15 residues. The V segment lost 6 bases and the J segment 6 bases; nucleotides outside the gene matches: 9. CDR3 nucleotides: TGTGCCAGCAGGCCTAGCGGGAAAGAACGCAATGAGCAGTTCTTC. Its translation is CASRPSGKERNEQFF.

This clonotype has a handful of counts. The chain is built from TRBV12-3 or TRBV12-4 and TRBJ1-2, with TRBD1 identical over 9 bases. This CDR3 has 21 amino acids. V was pared by 4 bases and J by 5 bases, with 26 bases of the junction left unmatched. CDR3 coding DNA: TGTGCCAGCAGTTCTCTCTACTACCGGGGGGACAGGGAACGGAAAGGTTATGGCTACACCTTC. Its protein is CASSSLYYRGDRERKGYGYTF.

This sequence joins TRBV27 and TRBJ2-3; D not resolved. Per germline, CDR1 MNHEY and CDR2 SMNVEV (reference sequence). This CDR3 comprises 11 residues. V lost 8 bases and J lost 11, with 14 bases in between. CDR3 bases: TGTGCCAGCCATTACGGGCAAAAGCAGTATTTT. It yields the protein CASHYGQKQYF.

This clonotype was detected a few times. Since a much larger clone is just one base distant, this may be a read error. The chain couples TRBV6-1 to TRBJ2-7, with 15 bases that match TRBD2. The CDR3 is made up of 15 amino acids. Germline assignment: CDR1 MNHNS and CDR2 SASEGT. CDR3 protein: CAGSRTSGRVYEQYF. The CDR3, as DNA: TGTGCCGGCAGTAGGACTAGCGGGAGGGTCTACGAGCAGTACTTC.

This clonotype was detected many times. This chain links TRBV2 with TRBJ1-6, with TRBD1 as a possible D gene (5 bases). The CDR3 has 14 residues. Germline-derived CDR1 and CDR2 are SNHLY and FYNNEI. The V gene lost 5 bases and the J gene lost 9 bases, with 14 bases spanning the gap. The CDR3 region is CASSYWDGGSPLHF. The CDR3 DNA reads as TGTGCCAGCAGTTATTGGGACGGGGGTTCACCCCTCCACTTT.

This clonotype was seen repeatedly, ten times or more. J is TRBJ1-2 and V is TRBV3-1; 7 bases match TRBD1. V lost 4 bases and J lost 8; bases outside the gene matches: 7. This CDR3 region has 13 residues. Germline V CDR1 and CDR2: LGHDT, YNNKEL (reference sequence). CDR3 coding DNA: TGTGCCAGCAGCCTGGGGACAGCCGCGGGCTACACCTTC. Protein: CASSLGTAAGYTF.

V is TRBV25-1 and J is TRBJ1-1; tentative D call: TRBD1 (6 bases). Germline values: CDR1 MGHDK, CDR2 SYGVNS. The CDR3 sequence is 13 residues long. Deletions cut 1 base from V and 11 bases from J, with 14 bases between. The CDR3 region is CASSELGGLGAFF. CDR3 DNA sequence: TGTGCCAGCAGTGAATTGGGGGGGCTAGGCGCTTTCTTT.

This clonotype was found many times. The chain links TRBV27 to TRBJ1-1, with D perhaps TRBD1 (5 bases). This CDR3 region has 13 residues. The germline CDR1 and CDR2 sequences are MNHEY and SMNVEV (reference sequence). Trimming removed 11 bases from V and 3 bases from J, with 16 bases in between. CDR3 nucleotide sequence: TGTGCCCGCATTTTCAGGGTTCACACTGAAGCTTTCTTT. Protein sequence: CARIFRVHTEAFF.

In this sample, this clonotype turned up many times. The chain employs TRBV12-3 or TRBV12-4 and TRBJ2-3; a possible D gene is TRBD2 (5 bases). The CDR3 contains 15 residues. The germline V and J ends were trimmed by 2 bases and 0 bases, with 9 bases remaining between them. The CDR3 DNA reads TGTGCCAGCAGTTTAAATCGGGATAGCACAGATACGCAGTATTTT. This gives the protein CASSLNRDSTDTQYF.

This rearrangement joins TRBV14 to TRBJ2-4, with D perhaps TRBD2 (7 bases). Trimming cost V 3 bases and J 1 base, with 13 bases left between them. This CDR3 is built from 16 residues. Germline assignment: CDR1 SGHDN and CDR2 FVKESK. As DNA, the CDR3 is TGTGCCAGCAGCCACGGGGGGCGCGGGGCCAAAAACATTCAGTACTTC. It translates to CASSHGGRGAKNIQYF.

This clonotype appeared a few times. This chain links TRBV5-8 with TRBJ2-7, with a weak D call TRBD1 (6 bases). The CDR3 extends over 13 amino acids. The germline V gene has CDR1 SGHTS and CDR2 YDEGEE. The V and J ends lost 2 bases and 3 bases respectively, with 9 bases between them. The CDR3 protein is CASSFGTYYEQYF. CDR3 sequence (DNA): TGTGCCAGCAGCTTCGGGACATACTACGAGCAGTACTTC.

This clonotype was observed many times. The rearrangement links TRBV7-2 to TRBJ2-2; D is uncertain. Germline-derived CDR1 and CDR2 are SGHTA and FQGNSA. The ends were cut back, 1 base at V and 7 bases at J, with 13 bases in the middle. The CDR3 has 15 amino acids. DNA for the CDR3: TGTGCCAGCAGCTTAGATGGGCCGCCAAGCGGGGAGCTGTTTTTT. Residues: CASSLDGPPSGELFF.

Many counts were recorded for this clonotype. The chain uses TRBV2 and TRBJ1-5, with 9 bases matching TRBD1. The V gene end was trimmed by 0 bases and the J gene end by 3 bases; junction bases not matched to a gene: 3. The CDR3 is 16 residues long. Per the germline V gene, CDR1 is SNHLY and CDR2 is FYNNEI. CDR3 bases: TGTGCCAGCAGTGAAGCACAGGGGGCATACAATCAGCCCCAGCATTTT. Translation: CASSEAQGAYNQPQHF.

This clonotype was found a few times. This rearrangement joins TRBV29-1 to TRBJ2-2; 7 bases line up with TRBD1. In germline, CDR1 is SQVTM, CDR2 ANQGSEA. The CDR3 is 18 amino acids. V lost 0 bases to trimming and J lost 2 bases; unmatched junction nucleotides: 12. The CDR3 loop reads CSVEDPPWTGANTGELFF. The CDR3 DNA is TGCAGCGTTGAAGATCCCCCCTGGACAGGCGCAAACACCGGGGAGCTGTTTTTT.

Comment on this clonotype: A much larger clone differs from this one at a single base, so this may be a read error. V usage is TRBV2 and J usage is TRBJ1-1, with D hard to call. Looked up from germline, CDR1 is SNHLY and CDR2 is FYNNEI. The CDR3 runs 12 residues. V was shortened by 6 bases and J by 10 bases, with 15 bases between the two germline ends. The CDR3 is CASREDGSGAFF. As DNA, the CDR3 is TGTGCCAGCAGAGAGGACGGCTCTGGAGCTTTCTTT.

This clonotype was detected many times. The chain is built from TRBV28 and TRBJ2-7; TRBD1 matches at 8 bases. The CDR3 is 15 residues long. Trimming at V came to 6 bases and at J to 3 bases, leaving 10 bases not matched to a gene. The germline V gene encodes CDR1 MDHEN and CDR2 SYDVKM. The CDR3 region is CASSQEGQGGYEQYF. CDR3 nucleotide sequence: TGTGCCAGCAGCCAAGAAGGACAGGGAGGCTACGAGCAGTACTTC. The entire variable domain, with the rest obtained from reference TRBV28 and TRBJ2-7, is as follows: DVKVTQSSRYLVKRTGEKVFLECVQDMDHENMFWYRQDPGLGLRLIYFSYDVKMKEKGDIPEGYSVSREKKERFSLILESASTNQTSMYLCASSQEGQGGYEQYFGPGTRLTVT.

This clonotype appeared many times. This chain links TRBV12-3 or TRBV12-4 with TRBJ1-5; TRBD1 matches 8 bases. The length of the CDR3 is 15 residues. With 6 bases clipped from V and 6 bases from J, the junction kept 10 bases outside the gene matches. The CDR3 DNA is TGTGCCAGCAGGGCAGGACAGGGCACGGGTCAGCCCCAGCATTTT. Its protein product is CASRAGQGTGQPQHF.

The chain is built from TRBV7-2 and TRBJ2-4; tentatively, D is TRBD1 or TRBD2 (7 bases each). The CDR3 spans 14 residues. Per the germline V gene, CDR1 is SGHTA and CDR2 is FQGNSA. V dropped 11 bases and J dropped 7 bases, with 21 bases sitting between them. For the CDR3, the DNA is TGTGCCTGCTCTTTACCCCAGGGGGGGAACATTCAGTACTTC. Translated: CACSLPQGGNIQYF.

The rearrangement uses TRBV18 and TRBJ2-7; D may be TRBD2 (6 bases). Trimming stripped 3 bases from V and 0 bases from J, with 15 bases between. The CDR3 has 16 residues. From germline, CDR1 is KGHSH and CDR2 LQKENI. CDR3 nucleotide sequence: TGTGCCAGCTCACCCCAGACTAGTGGCCCCTCCTACGAGCAGTACTTC. Translated: CASSPQTSGPSYEQYF.

There are many counts of this clonotype. V usage is TRBV29-1 and J usage is TRBJ2-7; D may be TRBD1 or TRBD2 (5 bases each). The germline V gene encodes CDR1 SQVTM and CDR2 ANQGSEA. CDR3 length: 14 amino acids. The CDR3 bases are TGCAGTGCGGACTTCTTGGCAGGGAGCTACGAGCAGTACTTC. This translates into CSADFLAGSYEQYF.

This clonotype was recorded at least ten times. The chain is built from TRBV5-1 and TRBJ1-4; D unclear. The germline V gene has CDR1 SGHRS and CDR2 YFSETQ. There are 14 residues in the CDR3. V dropped 4 bases and J dropped 0 bases, with 7 bases sitting between them. CDR3 nucleotide sequence: TGCGCCAGCAGCAAGCTTGCAACTAATGAAAAACTGTTTTTT. Its protein product is CASSKLATNEKLFF.